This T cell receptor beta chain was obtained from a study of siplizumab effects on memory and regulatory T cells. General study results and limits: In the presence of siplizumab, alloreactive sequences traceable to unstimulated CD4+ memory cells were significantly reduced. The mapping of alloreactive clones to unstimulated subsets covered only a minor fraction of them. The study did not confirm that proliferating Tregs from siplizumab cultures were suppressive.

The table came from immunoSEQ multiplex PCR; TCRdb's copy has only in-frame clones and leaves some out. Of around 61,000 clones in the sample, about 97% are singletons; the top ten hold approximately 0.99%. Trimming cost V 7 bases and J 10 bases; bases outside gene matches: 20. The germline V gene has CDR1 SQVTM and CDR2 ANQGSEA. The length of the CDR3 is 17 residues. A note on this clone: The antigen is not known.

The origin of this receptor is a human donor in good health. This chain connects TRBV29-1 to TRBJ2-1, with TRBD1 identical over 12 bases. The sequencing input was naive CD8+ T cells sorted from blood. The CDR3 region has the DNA TGCAGCGGCGGGACAGGGGGCAGGCTAGCGGGAGTTCAGGAGCAGTTCTTC. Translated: CSGGTGGRLAGVQEQFF.